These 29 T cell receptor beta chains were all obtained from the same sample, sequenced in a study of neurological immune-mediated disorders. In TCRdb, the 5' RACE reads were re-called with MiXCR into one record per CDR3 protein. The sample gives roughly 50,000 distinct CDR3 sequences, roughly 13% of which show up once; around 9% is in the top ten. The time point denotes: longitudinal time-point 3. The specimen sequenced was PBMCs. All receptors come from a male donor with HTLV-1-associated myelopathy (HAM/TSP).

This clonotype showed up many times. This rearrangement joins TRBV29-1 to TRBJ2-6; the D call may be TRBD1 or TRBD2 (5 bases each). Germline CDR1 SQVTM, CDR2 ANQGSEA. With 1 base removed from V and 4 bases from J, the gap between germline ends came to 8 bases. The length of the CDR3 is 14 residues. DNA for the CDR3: TGCAGCGTTGAAGTGGGGACCGGGGCCAACGTCCTGACTTTC. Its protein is CSVEVGTGANVLTF.

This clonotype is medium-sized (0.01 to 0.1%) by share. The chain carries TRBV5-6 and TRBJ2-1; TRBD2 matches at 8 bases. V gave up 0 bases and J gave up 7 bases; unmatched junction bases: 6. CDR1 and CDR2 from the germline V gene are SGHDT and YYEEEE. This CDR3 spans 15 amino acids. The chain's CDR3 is CASSLGGLDENEQFF. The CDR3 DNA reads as TGTGCCAGCAGCTTGGGGGGACTAGACGAAAATGAGCAGTTCTTC.

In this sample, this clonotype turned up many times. The CDR3 nucleotides are TGCGCCAGCAGCCCCGACGGGACGGTCCTTGGCTACACCTTC. Translating it yields CASSPDGTVLGYTF. V gene TRBV5-1 combines with J gene TRBJ1-2, with D possibly TRBD1 on 5 matching bases. CDR3 length: 14 amino acids. Trimming shortened V by 4 bases and J by 7 bases, and 17 bases separated the two germline ends. In germline, CDR1 is SGHRS, CDR2 YFSETQ.

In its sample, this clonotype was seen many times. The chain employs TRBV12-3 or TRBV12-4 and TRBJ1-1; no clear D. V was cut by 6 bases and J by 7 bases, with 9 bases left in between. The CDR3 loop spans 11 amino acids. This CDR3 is CASRPRDEAFF. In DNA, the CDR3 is TGTGCCAGCAGGCCTCGAGATGAAGCTTTCTTT.

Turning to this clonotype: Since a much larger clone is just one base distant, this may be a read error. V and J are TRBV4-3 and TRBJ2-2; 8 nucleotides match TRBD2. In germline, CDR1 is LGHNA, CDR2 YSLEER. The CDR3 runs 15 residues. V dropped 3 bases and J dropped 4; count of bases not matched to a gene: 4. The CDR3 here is CASSHGGRSTGELFF. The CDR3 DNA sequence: TGCGCCAGCAGCCATGGCGGGAGGAGCACCGGGGAGCTGTTTTTT.

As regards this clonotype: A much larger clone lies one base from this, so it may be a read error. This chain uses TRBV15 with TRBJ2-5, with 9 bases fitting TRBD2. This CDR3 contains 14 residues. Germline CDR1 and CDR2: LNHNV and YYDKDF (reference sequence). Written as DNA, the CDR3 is TGTGCCTCAACTCCGGGACTAGCTAAAGATACCCAGTACTTC. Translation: CASTPGLAKDTQYF.

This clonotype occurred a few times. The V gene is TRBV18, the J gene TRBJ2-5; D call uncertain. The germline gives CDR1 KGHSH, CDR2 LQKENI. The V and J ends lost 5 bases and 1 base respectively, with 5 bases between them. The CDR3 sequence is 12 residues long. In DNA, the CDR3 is TGTGCCAGCTCAGCTTTCCAAGAGACCCAGTACTTC. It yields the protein CASSAFQETQYF.

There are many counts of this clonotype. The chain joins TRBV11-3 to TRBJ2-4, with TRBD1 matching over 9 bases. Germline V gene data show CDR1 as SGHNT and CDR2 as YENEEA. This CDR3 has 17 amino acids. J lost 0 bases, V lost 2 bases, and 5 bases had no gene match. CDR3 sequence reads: CASSLFNRGLAKNIQYF. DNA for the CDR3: TGTGCCAGCAGCTTATTCAACAGGGGGCTAGCCAAAAACATTCAGTACTTC.

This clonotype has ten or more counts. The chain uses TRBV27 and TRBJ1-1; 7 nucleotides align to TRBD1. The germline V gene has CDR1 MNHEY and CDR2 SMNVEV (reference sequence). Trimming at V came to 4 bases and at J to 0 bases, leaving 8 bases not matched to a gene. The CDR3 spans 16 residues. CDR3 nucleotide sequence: TGTGCCAGCAGTTCCCAGGGGGGAACCGTGAACACTGAAGCTTTCTTT. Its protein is CASSSQGGTVNTEAFF.

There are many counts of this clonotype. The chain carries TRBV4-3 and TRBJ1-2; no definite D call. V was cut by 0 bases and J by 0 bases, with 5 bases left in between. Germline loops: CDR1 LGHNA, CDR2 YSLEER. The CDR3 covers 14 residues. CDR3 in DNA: TGCGCCAGCAGCCAAGATGTCACTAACTATGGCTACACCTTC. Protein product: CASSQDVTNYGYTF.

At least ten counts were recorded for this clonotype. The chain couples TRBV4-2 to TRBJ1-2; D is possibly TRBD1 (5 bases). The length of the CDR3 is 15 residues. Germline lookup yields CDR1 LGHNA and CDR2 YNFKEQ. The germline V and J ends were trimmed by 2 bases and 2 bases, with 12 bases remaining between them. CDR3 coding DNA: TGTGCCAGCAGCCAAAATAGGTGGGGCAACTATGGCTACACCTTC. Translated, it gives CASSQNRWGNYGYTF.

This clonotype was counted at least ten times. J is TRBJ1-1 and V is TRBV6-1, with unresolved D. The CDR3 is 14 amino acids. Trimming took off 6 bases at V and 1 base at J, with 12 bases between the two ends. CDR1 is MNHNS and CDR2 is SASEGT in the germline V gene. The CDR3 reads CASSRILGNTEAFF. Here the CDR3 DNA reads TGTGCCAGCAGCCGCATATTAGGGAACACTGAAGCTTTCTTT.

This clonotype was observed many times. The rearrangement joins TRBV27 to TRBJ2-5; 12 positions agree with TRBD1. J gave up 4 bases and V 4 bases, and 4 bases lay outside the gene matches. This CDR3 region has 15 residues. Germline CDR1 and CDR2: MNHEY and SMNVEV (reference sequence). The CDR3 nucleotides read TGTGCCAGCAGTTCCGGGACAGGGGGCGTAGAGACCCAGTACTTC. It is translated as CASSSGTGGVETQYF.

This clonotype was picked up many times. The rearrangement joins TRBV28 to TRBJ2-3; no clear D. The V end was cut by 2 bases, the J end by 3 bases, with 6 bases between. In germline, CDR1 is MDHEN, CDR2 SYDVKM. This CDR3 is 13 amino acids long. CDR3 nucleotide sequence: TGTGCCAGCAGTTTAATACAGACAGATACGCAGTATTTT. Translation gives CASSLIQTDTQYF.

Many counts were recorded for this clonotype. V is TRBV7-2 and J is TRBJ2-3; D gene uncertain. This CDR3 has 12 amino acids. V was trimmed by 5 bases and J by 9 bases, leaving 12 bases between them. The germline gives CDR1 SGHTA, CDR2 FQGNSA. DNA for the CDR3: TGTGCCAGCAGCCTAGACTTGGGGACGCAGTATTTT. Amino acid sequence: CASSLDLGTQYF.

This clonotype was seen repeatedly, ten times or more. The CDR3: CASSRAGGQTDTQYF. Here the CDR3 DNA reads TGCGCCAGCAGCCGAGCGGGGGGGCAAACAGATACGCAGTATTTT. V gene TRBV4-3 combines with J gene TRBJ2-3; 10 nucleotides agree with TRBD2. The CDR3 extends over 15 amino acids. V shed 4 bases and J 3 bases; nucleotides not matched to a gene: 4. Germline lookup yields CDR1 LGHNA and CDR2 YSLEER.

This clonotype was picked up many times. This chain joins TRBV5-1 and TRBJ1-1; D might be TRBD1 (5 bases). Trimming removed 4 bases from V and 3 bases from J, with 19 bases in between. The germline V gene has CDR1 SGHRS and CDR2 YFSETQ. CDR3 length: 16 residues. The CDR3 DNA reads TGCGCCAGCAGCCCGGGGGGAGGGCCGGGGGACACTGAAGCTTTCTTT. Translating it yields CASSPGGGPGDTEAFF.

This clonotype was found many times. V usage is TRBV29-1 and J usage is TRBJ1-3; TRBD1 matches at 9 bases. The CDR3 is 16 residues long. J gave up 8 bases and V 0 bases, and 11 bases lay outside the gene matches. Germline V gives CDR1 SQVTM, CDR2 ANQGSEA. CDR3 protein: CSVEDVPGQGSHTIYF. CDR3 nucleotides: TGCAGCGTTGAAGACGTCCCGGGACAGGGTTCACACACCATATATTTT. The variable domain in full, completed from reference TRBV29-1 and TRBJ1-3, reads SAVISQKPSRDICQRGTSLTIQCQVDSQVTMMFWYRQQPGQSLTLIATANQGSEATYESGFVIDKFPISRPNLTFSTLTVSNMSPEDSSIYLCSVEDVPGQGSHTIYFGEGSWLTVV.

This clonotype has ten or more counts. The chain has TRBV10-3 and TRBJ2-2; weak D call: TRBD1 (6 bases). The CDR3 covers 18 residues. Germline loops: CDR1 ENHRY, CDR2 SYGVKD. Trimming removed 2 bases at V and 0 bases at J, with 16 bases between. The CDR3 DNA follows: TGTGCCATCAGTGAGACGGGCCAGGGGAACCCGAACACCGGGGAGCTGTTTTTT. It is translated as CAISETGQGNPNTGELFF.

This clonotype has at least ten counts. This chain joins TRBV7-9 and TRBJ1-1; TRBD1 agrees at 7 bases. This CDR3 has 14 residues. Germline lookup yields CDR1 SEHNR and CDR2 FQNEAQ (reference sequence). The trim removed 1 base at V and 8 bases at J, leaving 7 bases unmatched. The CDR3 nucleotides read TGTGCCAGCAGCTTAGGTAAAACGACAGGGGAAGCTTTCTTT. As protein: CASSLGKTTGEAFF.

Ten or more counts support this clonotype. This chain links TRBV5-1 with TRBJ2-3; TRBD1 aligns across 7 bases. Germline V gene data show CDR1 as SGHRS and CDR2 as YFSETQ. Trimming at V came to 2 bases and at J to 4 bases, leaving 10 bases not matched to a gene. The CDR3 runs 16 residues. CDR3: CASSLFKTGSSDTQYF. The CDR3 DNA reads TGCGCCAGCAGCTTATTTAAGACAGGGTCATCAGATACGCAGTATTTT.

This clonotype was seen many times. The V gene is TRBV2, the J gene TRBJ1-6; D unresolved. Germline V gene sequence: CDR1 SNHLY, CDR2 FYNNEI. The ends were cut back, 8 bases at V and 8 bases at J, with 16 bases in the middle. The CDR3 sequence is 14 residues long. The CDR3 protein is CASGPGGVYSPLHF. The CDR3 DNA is TGTGCCAGCGGGCCCGGCGGGGTTTATTCACCCCTCCACTTT.

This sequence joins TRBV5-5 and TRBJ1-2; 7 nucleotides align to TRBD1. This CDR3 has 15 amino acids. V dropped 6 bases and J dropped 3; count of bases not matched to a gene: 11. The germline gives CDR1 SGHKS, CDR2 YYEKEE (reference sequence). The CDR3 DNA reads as TGTGCCAGCACTCCTTCTTGGAGGGGGCACTATGGCTACACCTTC. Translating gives CASTPSWRGHYGYTF. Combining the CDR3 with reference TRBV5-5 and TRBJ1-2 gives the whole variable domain DAGVTQSPTHLIKTRGQQVTLRCSPISGHKSVSWYQQVLGQGPQFIFQYYEKEERGRGNFPDRFSARQFPNYSSELNVNALLLGDSALYLCASTPSWRGHYGYTFGSGTRLTVV.

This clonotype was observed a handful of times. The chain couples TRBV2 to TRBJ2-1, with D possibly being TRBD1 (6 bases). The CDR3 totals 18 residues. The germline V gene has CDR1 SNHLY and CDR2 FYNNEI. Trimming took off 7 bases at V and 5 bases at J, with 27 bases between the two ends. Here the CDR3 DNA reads TGTGCCAGCAACCCCTGGATTGGACAGTTGAACGGGAACAATGAGCAGTTCTTC. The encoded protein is CASNPWIGQLNGNNEQFF.

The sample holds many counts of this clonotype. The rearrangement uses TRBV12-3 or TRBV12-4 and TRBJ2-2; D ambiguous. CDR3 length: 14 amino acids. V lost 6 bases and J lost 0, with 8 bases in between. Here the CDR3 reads CASRGRANTGELFF. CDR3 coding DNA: TGTGCCAGCAGGGGTAGGGCGAACACCGGGGAGCTGTTTTTT.

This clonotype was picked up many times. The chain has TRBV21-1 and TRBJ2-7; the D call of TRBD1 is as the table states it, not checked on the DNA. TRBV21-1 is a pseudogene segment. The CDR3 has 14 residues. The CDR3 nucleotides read TGTGCCAGCAGCAAGGGGACAGTGAAGTACGAGCAGTACTTC. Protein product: CASSKGTVKYEQYF.

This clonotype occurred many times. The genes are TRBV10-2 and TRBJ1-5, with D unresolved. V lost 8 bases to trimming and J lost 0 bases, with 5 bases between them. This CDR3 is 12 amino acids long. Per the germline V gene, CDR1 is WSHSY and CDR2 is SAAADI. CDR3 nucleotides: TGCGCCAGCTCCAATAGCAATCAGCCCCAGCATTTT. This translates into CASSNSNQPQHF.

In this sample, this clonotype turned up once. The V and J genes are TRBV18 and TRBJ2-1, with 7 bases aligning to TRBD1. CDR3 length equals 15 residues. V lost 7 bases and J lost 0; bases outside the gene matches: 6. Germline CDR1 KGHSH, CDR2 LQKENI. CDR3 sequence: CASLPRQGSYNEQFF. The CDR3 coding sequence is TGTGCCAGCTTACCTCGACAGGGCTCCTACAATGAGCAGTTCTTC.

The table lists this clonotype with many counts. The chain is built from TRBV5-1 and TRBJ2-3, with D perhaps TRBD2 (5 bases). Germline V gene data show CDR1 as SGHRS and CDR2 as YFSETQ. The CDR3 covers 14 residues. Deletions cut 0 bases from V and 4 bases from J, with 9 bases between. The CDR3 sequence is CASSLGAGADTQYF. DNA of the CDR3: TGCGCCAGCAGCTTGGGGGCCGGGGCAGATACGCAGTATTTT.